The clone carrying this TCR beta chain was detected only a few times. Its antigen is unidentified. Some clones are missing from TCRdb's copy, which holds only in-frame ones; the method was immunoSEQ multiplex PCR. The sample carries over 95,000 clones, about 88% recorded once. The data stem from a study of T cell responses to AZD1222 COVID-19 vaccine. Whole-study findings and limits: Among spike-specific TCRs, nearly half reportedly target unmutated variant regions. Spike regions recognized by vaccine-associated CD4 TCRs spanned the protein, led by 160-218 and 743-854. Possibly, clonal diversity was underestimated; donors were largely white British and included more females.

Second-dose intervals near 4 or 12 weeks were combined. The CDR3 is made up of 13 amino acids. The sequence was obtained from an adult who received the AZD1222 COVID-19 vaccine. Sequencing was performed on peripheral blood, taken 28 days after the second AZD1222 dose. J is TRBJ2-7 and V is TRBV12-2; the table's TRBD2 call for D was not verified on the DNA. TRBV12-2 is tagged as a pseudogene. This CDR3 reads CASRLGPPGEQYF. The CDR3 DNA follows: TGTGCAAGTCGCTTAGGCCCGCCGGGTGAGCAGTACTTC.